This entry lists 15 T cell receptor beta chains sequenced from one sample in a study of T cell changes during pregnancy in multiple sclerosis. Profiling relied on immunoSEQ multiplex PCR, and the TCRdb table lists in-frame clones only, not all of them. The table has 17,000 or so clones, approximately 85% seen once; the top ten hold roughly 12%. The material was CD8+ T cells from peripheral blood mononuclear cells, obtained after pregnancy. These receptors were collected from a female donor in good health, enrolled as a control in a pregnancy study.

For the CDR3, the DNA is TGTGCCACTAGAAAACAGGGGTACAATCAGCCCCAGCATTTT. This encodes CATRKQGYNQPQHF. J is TRBJ1-5 and V is TRBV15; 7 positions match TRBD1. V shed 9 bases and J 3 bases; nucleotides not matched to a gene: 8. The germline CDR1 and CDR2 sequences are LNHNV and YYDKDF (reference sequence). The CDR3 consists of 14 residues.

The chain couples TRBV15 to TRBJ2-2; a weak D match, TRBD1 (6 bases). CDR1 and CDR2 from the germline V gene are LNHNV and YYDKDF (reference sequence). V was clipped by 5 bases and J by 6 bases, with 13 bases between them. The CDR3 is 14 amino acids. Here the CDR3 DNA reads TGTGCCACCAGCCACCGGGACAATCCCGGGGAGCTGTTTTTT. It specifies CATSHRDNPGELFF.

The chain employs TRBV2 and TRBJ2-1; 9 bases are a match to TRBD1. Germline CDR1 SNHLY, CDR2 FYNNEI. The CDR3 is 14 amino acids. V gave up 6 bases and J gave up 9 bases; unmatched junction bases: 9. The CDR3 DNA follows: TGTGCCAGCAGAACGGGACAGGGACTGGGTGAGCAGTTCTTC. Protein product: CASRTGQGLGEQFF.

Concerning this clone: In the same sample, other DNA sequences code for this CDR3. The chain's CDR3 is CASSGGGGPSSYNEQFF. The CDR3 nucleotides are TGTGCCAGCAGTGGTGGCGGGGGACCGAGCTCCTACAATGAGCAGTTCTTC. The rearrangement joins TRBV27 to TRBJ2-1; 7 nucleotides agree with TRBD2. CDR3 length equals 17 residues. V dropped 5 bases and J dropped 0; count of bases not matched to a gene: 10. Germline CDR1 reads MNHEY; CDR2 reads SMNVEV (reference sequence).

The chain carries TRBV4-2 and TRBJ2-1, with D tentatively TRBD2 (7 bases). The V gene's germline CDR1 is LGHNA and CDR2 YNFKEQ. The CDR3 is made up of 16 amino acids. Trimming shortened V by 0 bases and J by 4 bases, and 13 bases separated the two germline ends. The CDR3 region has the DNA TGTGCCAGCAGCCAAGATGGGAGGGGGGGGTACAATGAGCAGTTCTTC. Translated, it gives CASSQDGRGGYNEQFF.

The rearrangement joins TRBV7-5 to TRBJ1-1; TRBD1 was called by the table and not checked on the DNA. TRBV7-5 is a pseudogene segment. This CDR3 has 14 residues. CDR3: CASTRTGENTEAFF. The CDR3 nucleotides read TGTGCCAGTACACGGACAGGGGAAAACACTGAAGCTTTCTTT.

The chain uses TRBV6-5 and TRBJ1-2; D uncertain. V was clipped by 6 bases and J by 7 bases, with 15 bases between them. There are 13 residues in the CDR3. The germline CDR1 and CDR2 sequences are MNHEY and SVGAGI. The CDR3 nucleotides read TGTGCCAGCAGGACTAGGGAAGTGGGTGGCTACACCTTC. It codes for CASRTREVGGYTF.

V is TRBV4-2 and J is TRBJ2-3; 12 bases fit TRBD2. V trimming: 2 bases; J trimming: 0 bases; junction bases outside the gene matches: 12. CDR3 length: 20 amino acids. CDR1 is LGHNA, CDR2 YNFKEQ, per germline. The CDR3 is CASSQRLAGVEGGSTDTQYF. DNA of the CDR3: TGTGCCAGCAGCCAACGACTAGCGGGAGTAGAGGGGGGTAGCACAGATACGCAGTATTTT.

The V gene is TRBV4-2, the J gene TRBJ1-1; D possibly corresponds to TRBD1 (5 bases). Germline V gives CDR1 LGHNA, CDR2 YNFKEQ. There are 14 residues in the CDR3. With 3 bases removed from V and 2 bases from J, the gap between germline ends came to 10 bases. CDR3: CASSHLQENTEAFF. For the CDR3, the DNA is TGTGCCAGCAGCCACTTACAGGAAAACACTGAAGCTTTCTTT.

The CDR3 region is CASSISDGGAYEQYF. In nucleotides, the CDR3 is TGTGCCAGTAGTATCTCTGATGGAGGGGCGTACGAGCAGTACTTC. This chain uses TRBV19 with TRBJ2-7, with D tentatively TRBD2 (6 bases). The CDR3 consists of 15 residues. V lost 3 bases and J lost 4, with 16 bases in between. In germline, CDR1 is LNHDA, CDR2 SQIVND (reference sequence).

V gene TRBV27 combines with J gene TRBJ1-5, with D uncertain. This CDR3 contains 14 residues. Germline assignment: CDR1 MNHEY and CDR2 SMNVEV (reference sequence). V gave up 8 bases and J gave up 5 bases, with 16 bases separating them. CDR3 sequence reads: CASAYSGFYQPQHF. DNA of the CDR3: TGTGCCAGCGCCTACTCCGGTTTTTATCAGCCCCAGCATTTT.

The V call is TRBV10-3, the J call TRBJ2-5; D is undetermined. CDR1 is ENHRY and CDR2 is SYGVKD in the germline V gene. V lost 5 bases to trimming and J lost 3 bases, with 4 bases between them. The CDR3 is 11 residues long. The CDR3 loop reads CAISSKETQYF. CDR3 sequence (DNA): TGTGCCATCAGTAGCAAAGAGACCCAGTACTTC.

This chain links TRBV7-8 with TRBJ2-3; the match to TRBD2 covers 8 bases. Trimming at V came to 3 bases and at J to 2 bases, leaving 13 bases not matched to a gene. Germline V CDR1 and CDR2: SGHVS, FQNEAQ. There are 18 residues in the CDR3. CDR3 sequence (DNA): TGTGCCAGCAGCTTCCTTTTTGGTAGCGGGGACGACACAGATACGCAGTATTTT. It encodes CASSFLFGSGDDTDTQYF. The full variable domain, rest sourced from reference TRBV7-8 and TRBJ2-3, is GAGVSQSPRYKVAKRGQDVALRCDPISGHVSLFWYQQALGQGPEFLTYFQNEAQLDKSGLPSDRFFAERPEGSVSTLKIQRTQQEDSAVYLCASSFLFGSGDDTDTQYFGPGTRLTVL.

The rearrangement uses TRBV5-5 and TRBJ2-1; 15 positions agree with TRBD2. The length of the CDR3 is 16 residues. The junction had 3 bases not matched to a gene; V was cut back by 7 bases and J by 1 base. Germline V gene data show CDR1 as SGHKS and CDR2 as YYEKEE (reference sequence). CDR3 nucleotide sequence: TGTGCCAGCCTGGGACTAGCGGGAGGTTCCTACAATGAGCAGTTCTTC. This sequence encodes CASLGLAGGSYNEQFF.

This chain connects TRBV5-4 to TRBJ1-1; D is uncertain. V was cut by 7 bases and J by 4 bases, with 14 bases left in between. Germline-derived CDR1 and CDR2 are SGHNT and YYREEE (reference sequence). CDR3 length equals 13 residues. CDR3 sequence reads: CASSQSRGTEAFF. For the CDR3, the DNA is TGTGCCAGCTCCCAGAGCCGGGGCACTGAAGCTTTCTTT.